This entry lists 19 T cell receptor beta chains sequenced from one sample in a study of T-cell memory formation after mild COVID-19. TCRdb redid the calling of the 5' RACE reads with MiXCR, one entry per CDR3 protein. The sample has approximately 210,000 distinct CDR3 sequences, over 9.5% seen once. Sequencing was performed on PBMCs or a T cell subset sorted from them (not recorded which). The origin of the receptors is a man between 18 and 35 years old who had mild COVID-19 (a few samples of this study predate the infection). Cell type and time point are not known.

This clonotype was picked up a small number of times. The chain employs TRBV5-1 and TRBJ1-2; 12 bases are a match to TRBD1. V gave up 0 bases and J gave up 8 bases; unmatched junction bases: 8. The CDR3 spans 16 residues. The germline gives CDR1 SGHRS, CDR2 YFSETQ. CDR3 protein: CASSLEPGQGAGGYTF. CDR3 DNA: TGCGCCAGCAGCTTGGAACCGGGACAGGGGGCTGGAGGCTACACCTTC. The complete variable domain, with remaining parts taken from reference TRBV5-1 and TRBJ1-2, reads KAGVTQTPRYLIKTRGQQVTLSCSPISGHRSVSWYQQTPGQGLQFLFEYFSETQRNKGNFPGRFSGRQFSNSRSEMNVSTLELGDSALYLCASSLEPGQGAGGYTFGSGTRLTVV.

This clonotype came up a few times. CDR3 sequence: CASSLTQNTEAFF. DNA of the CDR3: TGTGCCAGCAGTTTGACACAGAACACTGAAGCTTTCTTT. The chain couples TRBV6-5 to TRBJ1-1, with no clear D. The germline gives CDR1 MNHEY, CDR2 SVGAGI. V was trimmed by 4 bases and J by 1 base, leaving 7 bases between them. This CDR3 region has 13 residues.

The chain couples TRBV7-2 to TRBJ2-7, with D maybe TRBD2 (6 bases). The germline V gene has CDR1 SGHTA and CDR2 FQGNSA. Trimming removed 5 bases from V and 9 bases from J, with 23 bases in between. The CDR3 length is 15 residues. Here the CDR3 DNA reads TGTGCCAGCAGCGAAATAGGTCGGAGGGGTCTTTGGCAGTACTTC. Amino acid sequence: CASSEIGRRGLWQYF. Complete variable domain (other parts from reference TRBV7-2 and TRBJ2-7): GAGVSQSPSNKVTEKGKDVELRCDPISGHTALYWYRQSLGQGLEFLIYFQGNSAPDKSGLPSDRFSAERTGGSVSTLTIQRTQQEDSAVYLCASSEIGRRGLWQYFGPGTRLTVT.

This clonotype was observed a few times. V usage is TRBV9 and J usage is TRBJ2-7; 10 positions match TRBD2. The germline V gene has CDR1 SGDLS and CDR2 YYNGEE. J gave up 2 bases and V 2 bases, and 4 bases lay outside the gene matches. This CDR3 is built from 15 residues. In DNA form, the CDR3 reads TGTGCCAGCAGCGTCATGAGCGGGGGGGCCTACGAGCAGTACTTC. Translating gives CASSVMSGGAYEQYF.

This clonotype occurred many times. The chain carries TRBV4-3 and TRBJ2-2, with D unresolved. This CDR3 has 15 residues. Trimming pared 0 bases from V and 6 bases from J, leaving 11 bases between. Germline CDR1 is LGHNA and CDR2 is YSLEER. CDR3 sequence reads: CASSQESPQAGELFF. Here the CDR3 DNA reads TGCGCCAGCAGCCAAGAATCTCCGCAGGCCGGGGAGCTGTTTTTT.

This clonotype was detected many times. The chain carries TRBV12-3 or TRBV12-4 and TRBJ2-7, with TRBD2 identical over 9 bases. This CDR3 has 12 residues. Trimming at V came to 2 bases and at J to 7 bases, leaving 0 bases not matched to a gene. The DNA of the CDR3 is TGTGCCAGCAGTTTACTAGCGGGGGAGCAGTACGTC. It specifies CASSLLAGEQYV.

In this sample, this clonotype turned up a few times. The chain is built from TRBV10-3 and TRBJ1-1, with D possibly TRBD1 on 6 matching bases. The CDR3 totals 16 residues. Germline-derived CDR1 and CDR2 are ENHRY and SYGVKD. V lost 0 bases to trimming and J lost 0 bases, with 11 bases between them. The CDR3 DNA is TGTGCCATCAGTGAGTCTGGGACACGGCTGAACACTGAAGCTTTCTTT. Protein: CAISESGTRLNTEAFF.

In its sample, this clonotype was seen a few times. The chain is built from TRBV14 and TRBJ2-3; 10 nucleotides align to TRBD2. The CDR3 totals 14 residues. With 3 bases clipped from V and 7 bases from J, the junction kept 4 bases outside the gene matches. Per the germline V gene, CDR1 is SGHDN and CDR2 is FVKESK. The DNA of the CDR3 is TGTGCCAGCAGCCAGGGGACTAGCGCGAATACGCAGTATTTT. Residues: CASSQGTSANTQYF.

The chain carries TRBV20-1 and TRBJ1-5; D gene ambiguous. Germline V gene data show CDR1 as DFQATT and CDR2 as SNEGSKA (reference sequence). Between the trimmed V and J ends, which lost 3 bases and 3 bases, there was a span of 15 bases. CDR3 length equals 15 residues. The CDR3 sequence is CSASFSTILNQPQHF. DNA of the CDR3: TGCAGTGCTAGTTTCAGTACGATCCTCAATCAGCCCCAGCATTTT.

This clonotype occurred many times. The CDR3 DNA sequence: TGTGCCAGCAGCTTAGCCGATCAGCCCCAGCATTTT. This translates into CASSLADQPQHF. This rearrangement joins TRBV7-2 to TRBJ1-5; D is uncertain. Trimming took off 0 bases at V and 5 bases at J, with 2 bases between the two ends. The CDR3 is 12 amino acids. Germline V CDR1 and CDR2: SGHTA, FQGNSA.

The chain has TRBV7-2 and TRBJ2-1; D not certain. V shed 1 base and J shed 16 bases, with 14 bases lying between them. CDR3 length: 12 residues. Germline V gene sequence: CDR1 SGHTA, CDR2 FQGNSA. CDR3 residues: CASSLGPTGPFF. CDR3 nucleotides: TGTGCCAGCAGCTTAGGCCCCACCGGCCCCTTCTTC.

The CDR3 region is CASSQDTGSYEQYF. The CDR3 region has the DNA TGTGCCAGCAGCCAAGATACCGGGTCGTACGAGCAGTACTTC. V is TRBV4-2 and J is TRBJ2-7; no definite D call. Per the germline V gene, CDR1 is LGHNA and CDR2 is YNFKEQ. V lost 0 bases to trimming and J lost 4 bases, with 10 bases between them. The CDR3 is 14 amino acids.

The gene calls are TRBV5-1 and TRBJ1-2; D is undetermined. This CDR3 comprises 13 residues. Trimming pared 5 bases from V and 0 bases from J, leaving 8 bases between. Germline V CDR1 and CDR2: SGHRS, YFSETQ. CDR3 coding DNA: TGCGCCAGCAGTTCACTAGCTAACTATGGCTACACCTTC. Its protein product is CASSSLANYGYTF.

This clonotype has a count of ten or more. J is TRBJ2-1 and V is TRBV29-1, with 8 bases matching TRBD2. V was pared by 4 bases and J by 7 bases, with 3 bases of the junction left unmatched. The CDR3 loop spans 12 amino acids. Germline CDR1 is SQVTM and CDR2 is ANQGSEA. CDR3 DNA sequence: TGCAGCGTTGCCCCGGGGGGGAATGAGCAGTTCTTC. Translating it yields CSVAPGGNEQFF.

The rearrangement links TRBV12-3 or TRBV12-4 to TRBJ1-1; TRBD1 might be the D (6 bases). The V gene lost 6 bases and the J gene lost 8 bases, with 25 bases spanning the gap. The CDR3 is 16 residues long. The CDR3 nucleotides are TGTGCCAGCAGCCCCTTAATCGACAGGCCGGTGGTGGAAGCTTTCTTT. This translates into CASSPLIDRPVVEAFF.

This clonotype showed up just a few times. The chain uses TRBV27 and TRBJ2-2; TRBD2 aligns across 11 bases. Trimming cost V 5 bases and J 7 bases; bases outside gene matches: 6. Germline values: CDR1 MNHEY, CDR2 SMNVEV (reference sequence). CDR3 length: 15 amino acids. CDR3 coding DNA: TGTGCCAGCAGTGTTAGCGGGGGGGCCGTCGGGGAGCTGTTTTTT. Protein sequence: CASSVSGGAVGELFF.

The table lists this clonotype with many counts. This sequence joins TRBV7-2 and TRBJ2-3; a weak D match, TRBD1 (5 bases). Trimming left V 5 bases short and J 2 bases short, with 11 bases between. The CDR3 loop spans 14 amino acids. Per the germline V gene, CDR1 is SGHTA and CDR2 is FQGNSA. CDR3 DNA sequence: TGTGCCAGCAGCCGAAGGGGAAACACAGATACGCAGTATTTT. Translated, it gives CASSRRGNTDTQYF.

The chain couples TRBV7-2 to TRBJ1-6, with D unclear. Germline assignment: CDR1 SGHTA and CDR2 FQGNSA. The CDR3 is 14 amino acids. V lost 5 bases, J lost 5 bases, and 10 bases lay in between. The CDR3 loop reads CASSIYRDNSPLHF. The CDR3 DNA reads TGTGCCAGCAGCATTTACAGAGATAATTCACCCCTCCACTTT.

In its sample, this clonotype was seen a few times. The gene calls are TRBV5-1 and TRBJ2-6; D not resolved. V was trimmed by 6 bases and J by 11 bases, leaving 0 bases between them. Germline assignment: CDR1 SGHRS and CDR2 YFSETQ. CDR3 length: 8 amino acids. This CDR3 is CASNVLTF. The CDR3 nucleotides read TGCGCCAGCAACGTCCTGACTTTC.